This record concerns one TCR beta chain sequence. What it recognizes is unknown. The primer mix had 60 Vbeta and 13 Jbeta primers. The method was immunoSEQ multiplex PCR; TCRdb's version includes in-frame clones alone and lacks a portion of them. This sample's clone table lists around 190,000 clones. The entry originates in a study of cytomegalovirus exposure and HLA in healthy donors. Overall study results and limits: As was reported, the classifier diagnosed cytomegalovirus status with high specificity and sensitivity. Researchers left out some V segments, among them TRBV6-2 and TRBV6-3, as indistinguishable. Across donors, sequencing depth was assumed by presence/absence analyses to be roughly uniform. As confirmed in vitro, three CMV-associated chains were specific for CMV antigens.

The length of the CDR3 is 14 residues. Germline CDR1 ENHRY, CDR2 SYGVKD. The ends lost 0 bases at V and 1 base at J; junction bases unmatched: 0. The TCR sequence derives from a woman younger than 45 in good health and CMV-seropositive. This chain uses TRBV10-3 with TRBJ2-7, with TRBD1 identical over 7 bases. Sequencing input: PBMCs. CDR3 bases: TGTGCCATCAGTGAGTCGGGACAGTCCTACGAGCAGTACTTC. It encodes CAISESGQSYEQYF.